This TCR beta chain was sequenced during a study of breast tumors, draining lymph nodes, adjacent tissues. Broader study findings: That most tumor T cells come from lymph nodes remained unproven. Compared with basal-like, luminal-like tumors shared significantly more repertoire with nontumor tissue. The data were judged consistent with most tumor T cells coming from lymph node and expanding in tumor. Compared with lymph nodes, tumors were less diverse; compared with nontumor tissue, more.

This clonotype occurred many times. Its antigen is still unknown. TCRdb redid the calling of the multiplex PCR reads with MiXCR, one entry per CDR3 protein. The data contain roughly 86,000 distinct CDR3 sequences, roughly a fifth of them seen just once; the ten biggest clones take up around 2.5%. The junction had 12 bases not matched to a gene; V was cut back by 9 bases and J by 3 bases. Germline lookup yields CDR1 ENHRY and CDR2 SYGVKD. This CDR3 is 15 amino acids long. Breast cancer patients provided tissue from their axillary draining lymph nodes. The chain uses TRBV10-3 and TRBJ2-5, with 8 nucleotides matching TRBD2. Material for sequencing was axillary lymph node tissue. The sequence came from a female donor with breast cancer. Some clones in this sample may be carry-over from other donors' samples. The CDR3 loop reads CAIQGSGRGEETQYF. CDR3 nucleotides: TGTGCCATTCAGGGGAGCGGGAGAGGCGAAGAGACCCAGTACTTC.